These 12 T cell receptor beta chains came from one sample sequenced in a study of cytomegalovirus exposure and HLA in healthy donors. The PCR contained 60 Vbeta and 13 Jbeta primers. Some clones are missing from TCRdb's copy, which holds only in-frame ones; the method was immunoSEQ multiplex PCR. Among under 150,000 clones listed, roughly three quarters were seen once. The sequenced sample was PBMCs. Source of these receptors: a woman aged 18-29 years in good health and CMV-seronegative.

The J gene is TRBJ1-3, the V gene TRBV11-3; 7 nucleotides align to TRBD1. CDR1 SGHNT and CDR2 YENEEA come from the germline V gene. The CDR3 contains 15 residues. V dropped 3 bases and J dropped 8; count of bases not matched to a gene: 10. This CDR3 is CASSFDGQVGDTIYF. CDR3 DNA: TGTGCCAGCAGCTTCGATGGACAGGTGGGGGACACCATATATTTT.

The rearrangement uses TRBV5-6 and TRBJ2-1; 15 positions agree with TRBD2. Per germline, CDR1 SGHDT and CDR2 YYEEEE. The CDR3 length is 17 residues. V trimming: 6 bases; J trimming: 6 bases; junction bases outside the gene matches: 10. The DNA for the CDR3 is TGTGCCAGCACCTTCCGGACTAGCGGGAGGGCCCGCAATGAGCAGTTCTTC. Protein: CASTFRTSGRARNEQFF.

The chain has TRBV7-9 and TRBJ1-2; 8 positions agree with TRBD1. The CDR3 extends over 15 amino acids. The V segment lost 5 bases and the J segment 8 bases; nucleotides outside the gene matches: 13. Per the germline V gene, CDR1 is SEHNR and CDR2 is FQNEAQ (reference sequence). CDR3: CASSQVGQGLRGYTF. The CDR3 region has the DNA TGTGCCAGCAGCCAAGTCGGACAGGGCCTTCGGGGCTACACCTTC.

The V call is TRBV5-1, the J call TRBJ1-1; a weak D match, TRBD1 (5 bases). From germline, CDR1 is SGHRS and CDR2 YFSETQ. The CDR3 is 13 residues long. V was cut by 0 bases and J by 6 bases, with 9 bases left in between. CDR3 bases: TGCGCCAGCAGCTTGGCACCGGGGGCTGAAGCTTTCTTT. Translation gives CASSLAPGAEAFF.

The V call is TRBV5-1, the J call TRBJ2-3; TRBD2 might be the D (5 bases). CDR1 SGHRS and CDR2 YFSETQ come from the germline V gene. V was shortened by 0 bases and J by 0 bases, with 11 bases between the two germline ends. This CDR3 has 16 amino acids. The CDR3 region is CASSLGPRASTDTQYF. In nucleotides, the CDR3 is TGCGCCAGCAGCTTGGGACCGCGGGCTAGCACAGATACGCAGTATTTT.

This clone has only a few counts. The sample holds other DNA sequences that translate to the same CDR3. The chain links TRBV21-1 to TRBJ2-4; the table gives TRBD1 as D, unverified against the DNA. TRBV21-1 is shown as a pseudogene. This CDR3 has 17 amino acids. In DNA, the CDR3 is TGTGCCAGCACCGGAGACAGATGGCATACCTACACGCCCATTCAGTACTTC. Its protein product is CASTGDRWHTYTPIQYF.

The gene calls are TRBV5-1 and TRBJ2-7; 9 positions match TRBD2. Trimming took 2 bases from V and 0 from J; bases not matched to a gene: 6. Germline CDR1 reads SGHRS; CDR2 reads YFSETQ. This CDR3 spans 16 amino acids. The CDR3 is CASSFTTSGTSYEQYF. The DNA of the CDR3 is TGCGCCAGCAGCTTTACGACTAGCGGAACCTCCTACGAGCAGTACTTC.

J is TRBJ2-1 and V is TRBV18, with D hard to call. Germline CDR1 and CDR2: KGHSH and LQKENI. This CDR3 contains 13 residues. Trimming shortened V by 2 bases and J by 6 bases, and 8 bases separated the two germline ends. The CDR3 sequence: CASSPGHLNEQFF. Written as DNA, the CDR3 is TGTGCCAGCTCACCAGGGCACCTCAATGAGCAGTTCTTC.

There are many counts of this clone. The genes are TRBV6-4 and TRBJ2-2; 9 nucleotides match TRBD2. Germline CDR1 and CDR2: MRHNA and SNTAGT. The CDR3 sequence is 16 residues long. V lost 0 bases, J lost 1 base, and 0 bases stayed unmatched. The DNA of the CDR3 is TGTGCCAGCAGTGACTCGACTAGCGGGAACACCGGGGAGCTGTTTTTT. As protein: CASSDSTSGNTGELFF.

J is TRBJ1-1 and V is TRBV5-1, with a tentative D call TRBD1 (6 bases). The CDR3 totals 16 residues. In germline, CDR1 is SGHRS, CDR2 YFSETQ. V was shortened by 0 bases and J by 3 bases, with 15 bases between the two germline ends. Here the CDR3 reads CASSLASGGRDTEAFF. The CDR3 nucleotides are TGCGCCAGCAGCTTGGCTTCGGGGGGCAGGGACACTGAAGCTTTCTTT.

This sequence joins TRBV5-1 and TRBJ2-5, with D possibly being TRBD1 (6 bases). Trimming took off 1 base at V and 2 bases at J, with 9 bases between the two ends. The CDR3 contains 14 residues. The germline gives CDR1 SGHRS, CDR2 YFSETQ. DNA of the CDR3: TGCGCCAGCAGCTTGAGCAGGGGACAAGAGACCCAGTACTTC. Its protein is CASSLSRGQETQYF.

The chain has TRBV7-2 and TRBJ1-3; no firm D call. Germline V gene data show CDR1 as SGHTA and CDR2 as FQGNSA. The V and J ends lost 0 bases and 0 bases respectively, with 9 bases between them. The CDR3 consists of 16 residues. The CDR3 DNA is TGTGCCAGCAGCTTAGCGGGAGTTTTCTCTGGAAACACCATATATTTT. It translates to CASSLAGVFSGNTIYF.